This passage covers 5 T cell receptor beta chains from one sample sequenced in a study of identical twins. TCRdb called the 5' RACE reads again in MiXCR, with one record for every CDR3 protein. This sample has some 240,000 distinct CDR3 sequences, with around 8.8% found just once. This sample was also put to use in a study of yellow fever vaccine responses in identical twins.

Sequencing was done on a sample of CD8+ T cells sorted from blood. Receptors were obtained from a woman aged 18-30 years in good health.

This sequence joins TRBV7-3 and TRBJ2-2, with D perhaps matching TRBD1 (6 bases). With 8 bases removed from V and 6 bases from J, the gap between germline ends came to 16 bases. Germline CDR1 SGHTA, CDR2 FQGTGA. The CDR3 runs to 14 residues. CDR3 amino acids: CASEARTVPGELFF. CDR3 coding DNA: TGTGCCAGCGAGGCCCGGACAGTCCCCGGGGAGCTGTTTTTT.

The chain couples TRBV15 to TRBJ2-2, with a tentative D call TRBD2 (5 bases). The germline V gene has CDR1 LNHNV and CDR2 YYDKDF (reference sequence). Trimming shortened V by 8 bases and J by 3 bases, and 19 bases separated the two germline ends. The CDR3 extends over 16 amino acids. The chain's CDR3 is CATAVTAGGHTGELFF. The CDR3 region has the DNA TGTGCCACCGCCGTGACGGCCGGAGGTCACACCGGGGAGCTGTTTTTT.

This clonotype has only a few counts. The rearrangement links TRBV10-1 to TRBJ1-1; 8 bases are shared with TRBD1. Trimming at V came to 7 bases and at J to 1 base, leaving 2 bases not matched to a gene. Germline-derived CDR1 and CDR2 are WNHNN and SYGVQD (reference sequence). The length of the CDR3 is 13 residues. The DNA of the CDR3 is TGCGCCAGCATGGACAGGGAGAACACTGAAGCTTTCTTT. Its protein is CASMDRENTEAFF.

This clonotype was detected a few times. The chain joins TRBV29-1 to TRBJ2-7; D ambiguous. V lost 4 bases and J 0 bases, leaving 7 bases between the germline ends. The germline gives CDR1 SQVTM, CDR2 ANQGSEA. This CDR3 is 12 amino acids long. The CDR3 nucleotides read TGCAGCGTTGTTGGTATCTCCTACGAGCAGTACTTC. Translating it yields CSVVGISYEQYF.

This clonotype was picked up one time. This chain connects TRBV18 to TRBJ2-3, with 10 nucleotides matching TRBD2. Germline CDR1 is KGHSH and CDR2 is LQKENI. V shed 4 bases, J shed 2 bases, and the junction held 6 bases outside the gene matches. This CDR3 has 16 residues. This CDR3 is CASSLYGTSVTDTQYF. The CDR3 DNA follows: TGTGCCAGCTCACTGTACGGGACTAGCGTCACAGATACGCAGTATTTT.